These 8 T cell receptor beta chains were sequenced from one sample in a study of low-dose radiotherapy and immunotherapy resistance in tumors. The time point was: before trial treatment. TRAV- and TRBV-specific primers were used for first-strand cDNA, which covered alpha and beta chains. The authors amplified TCRs for around 20 PCR cycles with a constant-region primer and a V-primer adapter. TCRdb re-called the reads through MiXCR, storing one row per CDR3 protein. This repertoire shows 40,000 or so distinct CDR3 sequences, roughly 28% found once; its top ten account for around 3.9%. The sample was PBMCs, taken before treatment. These receptors came from a male donor with gallbladder cancer.

This clonotype occurred many times. This CDR3 is CASSSGNGGIYNEQFF. The CDR3 DNA follows: TGTGCCAGCAGCTCGGGGAATGGAGGGATCTACAATGAGCAGTTCTTC. The chain has TRBV7-9 and TRBJ2-1; a possible D gene is TRBD2 (6 bases). CDR1 SEHNR and CDR2 FQNEAQ come from the germline V gene (reference sequence). The CDR3 is 16 residues long. The V end lost 4 bases, the J end lost 3 bases, and 16 bases lay between the germline ends.

This clonotype was picked up many times. This chain links TRBV5-6 with TRBJ1-1; D may be TRBD1 (6 bases). This CDR3 is built from 16 residues. Deletions cut 0 bases from V and 1 base from J, with 13 bases between. Per the germline V gene, CDR1 is SGHDT and CDR2 is YYEEEE. The CDR3 sequence: CASSLDLGAGNTEAFF. The CDR3 nucleotides read TGTGCCAGCAGCTTGGACCTGGGGGCAGGGAACACTGAAGCTTTCTTT.

This clonotype appeared many times. The chain couples TRBV30 to TRBJ2-7; 9 bases match TRBD1. Germline loops: CDR1 GTSNPN, CDR2 SVGIG (reference sequence). CDR3 length equals 14 residues. V was pared by 2 bases and J by 2 bases, with 4 bases of the junction left unmatched. This CDR3 is CAWSQGQGTYEQYF. As DNA, the CDR3 is TGTGCCTGGAGTCAAGGACAGGGGACCTACGAGCAGTACTTC.

The CDR3 sequence: CASSSPKAREAFF. The DNA for the CDR3 is TGTGCCAGCAGTTCCCCCAAGGCCCGTGAAGCTTTCTTT. The chain links TRBV6-5 to TRBJ1-1; D remains ambiguous. The germline gives CDR1 MNHEY, CDR2 SVGAGI. This CDR3 spans 13 amino acids. V was shortened by 4 bases and J by 7 bases, with 13 bases between the two germline ends.

This clonotype was observed many times. V gene TRBV29-1 combines with J gene TRBJ2-6, with D uncertain. Germline V gene sequence: CDR1 SQVTM, CDR2 ANQGSEA. Trimming took 5 bases from V and 0 from J, leaving 8 bases between them. The CDR3 totals 14 residues. CDR3 in amino acids: CSVSSNSGANVLTF. CDR3 nucleotides: TGCAGCGTTAGCAGTAACTCTGGGGCCAACGTCCTGACTTTC.

This clonotype was picked up one time. Given a far larger clone just one base away, this is likely a sequencing read error. This chain's CDR3 is CASHRDSLNEQFF. CDR3 DNA: TGTGCCAGCCATAGGGACTCTCTCAATGAGCAGTTCTTC. This chain connects TRBV28 to TRBJ2-1, with D possibly being TRBD2 (6 bases). The CDR3 loop spans 13 amino acids. CDR1 is MDHEN, CDR2 SYDVKM, per germline. The V and J ends lost 8 bases and 6 bases respectively, with 14 bases between them.

This clonotype occurred many times. This rearrangement joins TRBV18 to TRBJ2-5; no clear D. Trimming left V 7 bases short and J 7 bases short, with 16 bases between. CDR1 is KGHSH, CDR2 LQKENI, per germline. CDR3 length equals 13 residues. The CDR3 reads CASWSDVGGTQYF. The DNA of the CDR3 is TGTGCCAGCTGGTCGGACGTCGGCGGGACCCAGTACTTC. The full variable domain, rest sourced from reference TRBV18 and TRBJ2-5, is NAGVMQNPRHLVRRRGQEARLRCSPMKGHSHVYWYRQLPEEGLKFMVYLQKENIIDESGMPKERFSAEFPKEGPSILRIQQVVRGDSAAYFCASWSDVGGTQYFGPGTRLLVL.

On this clonotype: A far larger clone is a single base away, which makes a read error likely. This chain links TRBV26 with TRBJ2-7. TRBV26 is listed as a pseudogene. The CDR3 runs to 14 residues. The CDR3 region is CASRGSGSSYEQYF. The CDR3 DNA reads TGTGCCAGCAGAGGGTCAGGTAGCTCCTACGAGCAGTACTTC.